Listed below are T cell receptor beta chains from one sample, sequenced in a study of shared clonotypes between healthy human individuals. Method: immunoSEQ multiplex PCR; TCRdb's copy keeps in-frame clones and lacks some. This sample has 2.3 million or so clones, with approximately 93% found just once. Sequencing was performed on naive CD4+ T cells from PBMCs. These receptors originate from a man aged 18 to 30 in good health. Some clones in this sample may be carry-over from other donors' samples. The conserved cysteine and the conserved F or W are not part of the CDR3 here.

V	CDR3
TRBV5-1	ASSFATGGLNTGELF
TRBV27	ASSPTGGGFNEQF
TRBV28	ASSLRTGISSYNEQF
TRBV7-4	ASSLAPRTGYEQY
TRBV5-4	ASSPSGVKNIQY
TRBV7-8	ASSRSGTVRQPQH
TRBV7-9	ASSRGTGGSDEQF
TRBV6-4	ASSDLVTGELF
TRBV5-4	ASRGTSGSSNEQF
TRBV7-8	ASSSPKADTQY
TRBV28	ASSFFQATGGNQPQH
TRBV7-2	ASSPLRTSGRVPYNEQF
TRBV6-1	ASSEQLFSTGQGSYEQY
TRBV7-9	ASSLLGQGQETQY
TRBV7-2	ASSPPGSTQY
TRBV18	ASSQSGKNTEAF
TRBV18	ASSPSGGLAGVTDTQY
TRBV5-1	ASSLGRVYGYT
TRBV29-1	SARGSSYEQY
TRBV9	ASSASGGADPSGANVLT
TRBV14	ASSPPGEGREAF
TRBV5-1	ASTVGAVGETQY